These 9 T cell receptor beta chains share one sample of origin, sequenced in a study of blood T cell repertoires in COVID-19. Repertoires were generated with immunoSEQ multiplex PCR, while TCRdb's copy carries only in-frame clones and drops some. The repertoire holds about 220,000 clones, with around three quarters as singletons. Sequencing was done on a sample of peripheral blood. These receptors came from a woman aged 70-85 years with acute or convalescent COVID-19.

The gene calls are TRBV12-3 or TRBV12-4 and TRBJ1-1, with D hard to call. V was trimmed by 6 bases and J by 5 bases, leaving 10 bases between them. The CDR3 is 12 amino acids. CDR3 loop: CASRTGWTEAFF. DNA for the CDR3: TGTGCCAGCAGGACCGGGTGGACTGAAGCTTTCTTT.

CDR3: CASSSPGADTQYF. The CDR3 nucleotides are TGTGCCAGCAGCTCCCCGGGGGCAGATACGCAGTATTTT. This chain links TRBV11-2 with TRBJ2-3; TRBD2 might be the D (6 bases). Between the trimmed V and J ends, which lost 4 bases and 4 bases, there was a span of 9 bases. Germline V gene lookup returns CDR1 SGHAT and CDR2 FQNNGV. The CDR3 has 13 residues.

V gene TRBV9 combines with J gene TRBJ2-7; D call uncertain. Germline lookup yields CDR1 SGDLS and CDR2 YYNGEE. The CDR3 runs 15 residues. V was trimmed by 0 bases and J by 3 bases, leaving 13 bases between them. The CDR3 DNA reads TGTGCCAGCAGCGTAGGGGCAGGCCCTAACTACGAGCAGTACTTC. It is translated as CASSVGAGPNYEQYF.

The V and J genes are TRBV6-6 and TRBJ1-1, with 7 bases that match TRBD1. CDR1 and CDR2 (germline): MNHNY, SVGAGI (reference sequence). This CDR3 contains 14 residues. V trimming: 5 bases; J trimming: 6 bases; junction bases outside the gene matches: 9. CDR3 coding DNA: TGTGCCAGCAGTACACAACGACAGGGCTCTGAAGCTTTCTTT. It specifies CASSTQRQGSEAFF.

This clone was recorded only once. The J gene is TRBJ2-7, the V gene TRBV7-8; a weak D match, TRBD2 (6 bases). The CDR3 length is 14 residues. The germline gives CDR1 SGHVS, CDR2 FQNEAQ. V lost 1 base and J 1 base, leaving 8 bases between the germline ends. CDR3 DNA: TGTGCCAGCAGCTTAGTGCGGGAATCCTACGAGCAGTACTTC. Translating gives CASSLVRESYEQYF.

The chain employs TRBV14 and TRBJ2-1; D remains ambiguous. The CDR3 is 13 amino acids. Deletions cut 1 base from V and 9 bases from J, with 10 bases between. Looked up from germline, CDR1 is SGHDN and CDR2 is FVKESK. The CDR3 sequence is CASSQAQTSEQFF. For the CDR3, the DNA is TGTGCCAGCAGCCAAGCCCAGACATCTGAGCAGTTCTTC.

J is TRBJ2-5 and V is TRBV25-1; TRBD2 aligns across 8 bases. Trimming took 3 bases from V and 5 from J; bases not matched to a gene: 11. Germline assignment: CDR1 MGHDK and CDR2 SYGVNS. The CDR3 is 16 residues long. The CDR3 loop is CASSEGARGGRETQYF. Written as DNA, the CDR3 is TGTGCCAGCAGTGAGGGAGCTCGGGGGGGCCGGGAGACCCAGTACTTC.

This clone was observed a few times. This sequence joins TRBV6-5 and TRBJ1-2; 10 bases are shared with TRBD1. Trimming took 4 bases from V and 8 from J; bases not matched to a gene: 13. This CDR3 is built from 16 residues. The V gene's germline CDR1 is MNHEY and CDR2 SVGAGI. In DNA, the CDR3 is TGTGCCAGCAGTTCAACCCCGTCTGGGACAGGGGTCGGCTACACCTTC. This sequence encodes CASSSTPSGTGVGYTF.

In its sample, this clone was seen once. The CDR3 DNA reads TGCAGCGTTATTGGGGGCTCCGGGGCCAACGTCCTGACTTTC. Translating it yields CSVIGGSGANVLTF. The genes are TRBV29-1 and TRBJ2-6; TRBD1 is a possible D gene (6 bases). This CDR3 region has 14 residues. The germline gives CDR1 SQVTM, CDR2 ANQGSEA. V was trimmed by 5 bases and J by 4 bases, leaving 12 bases between them.